This is a list of T cell receptor beta chains from one sample in a study of cytotoxic CD8 clonotypes in ibrutinib-treated CLL. The data were produced by immunoSEQ multiplex PCR, yet TCRdb's version contains in-frame clones alone and is incomplete. This sample carries some 200,000 clones, 70% of them seen once, and the ten largest clones take approximately 6.3%. Here the sequenced sample was PBMCs, taken after 12 months of ibrutinib treatment. All receptors come from a human donor with chronic lymphocytic leukemia. CDR3s include the opening cysteine and the closing phenylalanine or tryptophan. Each record gives: J gene, D gene, V gene, clone size, CDR3 DNA, CDR3 protein. The D gene is left open where the match is weak. Clone sizes are given selectively: once, few, many, or a class where the clone is expanded.

J: TRBJ2-3
D: TRBD2
V: TRBV4-3
size: many
DNA: TGCGCCAGCAGCCAAGGGGCGCTAGCGGGAGGTGGTAGAGATACGCAGTATTTT
CDR3: CASSQGALAGGGRDTQYF

J: TRBJ2-5
D: TRBD2
V: TRBV18
size: NA
DNA: TGTGCCAGCTCACCGGCGGGAGGCCAAGAGACCCAGTACTTC
CDR3: CASSPAGGQETQYF

J: TRBJ2-1
D: TRBD1
V: TRBV29-1
size: NA
DNA: TGCAGCGTTGCTCACCGGGACAGAGACTACAATGAGCAGTTCTTC
CDR3: CSVAHRDRDYNEQFF

J: TRBJ2-3
D: NA
V: TRBV30
size: NA
DNA: TGTGCCTGGAGTGTATCAGATACGCAGTATTTT
CDR3: CAWSVSDTQYF

J: TRBJ2-7
D: NA
V: TRBV6-5
size: NA
DNA: TGTGCCAGCAGCTCCGTTGGTAGCGGCTCCTACGAGCAGTACTTC
CDR3: CASSSVGSGSYEQYF

J: TRBJ1-2
D: NA
V: TRBV4-2
size: NA
DNA: TGTGCCAGCAGCCAAGACCCAGAGGCTCGAGGGAACTATGGCTACACCTTC
CDR3: CASSQDPEARGNYGYTF

J: TRBJ2-7
D: NA
V: TRBV7-2
size: NA
DNA: TGTGCCAGCAGCTTAGCACGGGCCGTGGGCGAGCAGTACTTC
CDR3: CASSLARAVGEQYF

J: TRBJ2-1
D: TRBD2
V: TRBV9
size: NA
DNA: TGTGCCAGCAGCGTAGCGGGACTAGCGGGAGGGCCGTACAATGAGCAGTTCTTC
CDR3: CASSVAGLAGGPYNEQFF

J: TRBJ2-6
D: NA
V: TRBV25-1
size: NA
DNA: TGTGCCAGCAGTTCCCAGGGCTCTGGGGCCAACGTCCTGACTTTC
CDR3: CASSSQGSGANVLTF

J: TRBJ2-5
D: TRBD1
V: TRBV4-1
size: few
DNA: TGCGCCAGCAGCCAGACAGGGTTCCAAGAGACCCAGTACTTC
CDR3: CASSQTGFQETQYF

J: TRBJ2-7
D: TRBD2
V: TRBV19
size: NA
DNA: TGTGCCAGTAGGATGACTAGCGGGGGGTCCTACGAGCAGTACTTC
CDR3: CASRMTSGGSYEQYF

J: TRBJ2-7
D: NA
V: TRBV30
size: NA
DNA: TGTGCCTGGAGCCTCGGGGTAGCGGAGGGGATACGGTCCTACGAGCAGTACTTC
CDR3: CAWSLGVAEGIRSYEQYF

J: TRBJ2-6
D: NA
V: TRBV2
size: NA
DNA: TGTGCCAGCAGGGAACAGGGCACCGGGGCCAACGTCCTGACTTTC
CDR3: CASREQGTGANVLTF

J: TRBJ2-5
D: TRBD2
V: TRBV7-8
size: once
DNA: TGTGCCAGCAGCTTAGCGGGGAGGGTTCGAGAGACCCAGTACTTC
CDR3: CASSLAGRVRETQYF

J: TRBJ1-1
D: TRBD1
V: TRBV5-1
size: few
DNA: TGCGCCAGCAGCTTCCCTCGGGACAGGGGCCTCAGGACTGAAGCTTTCTTT
CDR3: CASSFPRDRGLRTEAFF

J: TRBJ2-2
D: TRBD2
V: TRBV18
size: NA
DNA: TGTGCCAGCTCATCGCAGGGTAGCGGGAGACGGACCGGGGAGCTGTTTTTT
CDR3: CASSSQGSGRRTGELFF

J: TRBJ2-7
D: NA
V: TRBV28
size: NA
DNA: TGTGCCAGCAGTCCCACAGACAAAACGGGGTACGAGCAGTACTTC
CDR3: CASSPTDKTGYEQYF

J: TRBJ1-4
D: NA
V: TRBV25-1
size: NA
DNA: TGTGCCAGCAGTGTCGGGACAAGGGGCACTAATGAAAAACTGTTTTTT
CDR3: CASSVGTRGTNEKLFF

J: TRBJ2-7
D: TRBD1
V: TRBV4-1
size: NA
DNA: TGCGCCAGCAGCAACCGACAGGGCCACGAGCAGTACTTC
CDR3: CASSNRQGHEQYF

J: TRBJ1-1
D: TRBD1
V: TRBV9
size: NA
DNA: TGTGCCAGCAGCGTGACAGGGGGGACTGAAGCTTTCTTT
CDR3: CASSVTGGTEAFF

J: TRBJ1-1
D: NA
V: TRBV10-3
size: NA
DNA: TGTGCCATAAGATCACGGGAGAACACTGAAGCTTTCTTT
CDR3: CAIRSRENTEAFF

J: TRBJ2-3
D: TRBD2
V: TRBV29-1
size: NA
DNA: TGCAGCGTCACGGGACTAGCGCCTCGGGCGCAGTATTTT
CDR3: CSVTGLAPRAQYF

J: TRBJ1-1
D: NA
V: TRBV7-9
size: NA
DNA: TGTGCCAGCACCCTCACACCGAACACTGAAGCTTTCTTT
CDR3: CASTLTPNTEAFF

J: TRBJ1-3
D: NA
V: TRBV6-5
size: few
DNA: TGTGCCAGCAGTACCGGGGGGGCTGGAAACACCATATATTTT
CDR3: CASSTGGAGNTIYF

J: TRBJ1-2
D: NA
V: TRBV7-9
size: once
DNA: TGTGCCAGCAGCTTAGAGCCCCAACAGGGATCGGGCGGCTACACCTTC
CDR3: CASSLEPQQGSGGYTF

J: TRBJ1-1
D: NA
V: TRBV9
size: NA
DNA: TGTGCCAGCAGCGTCGGGGGAGTTGGCCTTATGAACACTGAAGCTTTCTTT
CDR3: CASSVGGVGLMNTEAFF

J: TRBJ1-1
D: NA
V: TRBV20-1
size: once
DNA: TGCAGTGCTAGAGTCAGGGAAGCTTTCTTT
CDR3: CSARVREAFF

J: TRBJ1-2
D: NA
V: TRBV27
size: few
DNA: TGTGCCAGCAGTTCGATGCCAGGGGTAGGTGGCTACACCTTC
CDR3: CASSSMPGVGGYTF

J: TRBJ1-6
D: NA
V: TRBV13
size: NA
DNA: TGTGCCAGCAGTTCCCGGACGGGGCTCAATAATTCACCCCTCCACTTT
CDR3: CASSSRTGLNNSPLHF

J: TRBJ2-7
D: NA
V: TRBV4-1
size: NA
DNA: TGCGCCAGCAGCCAAGATATTACAGGATTCTCCTACGAGCAGTACTTC
CDR3: CASSQDITGFSYEQYF

J: TRBJ1-4
D: NA
V: TRBV6-4
size: NA
DNA: TGTGCCAGCAGTGCGGGCGATGGGGTCGGGACTGAAAAACTGTTTTTT
CDR3: CASSAGDGVGTEKLFF

J: TRBJ1-2
D: TRBD1
V: TRBV13
size: few
DNA: TGTGCCAGCAGCTGGACAGGGATGGACTATGGCTACACCTTC
CDR3: CASSWTGMDYGYTF

J: TRBJ2-2
D: NA
V: TRBV5-4
size: NA
DNA: TGTGCCAGCATAGGGGACCCCGACACCGGGGAGCTGTTTTTT
CDR3: CASIGDPDTGELFF

J: TRBJ1-2
D: TRBD1
V: TRBV5-1
size: NA
DNA: TGCGCCAGCAGCTCGGGACAGCTGATTTCTAACTATGGCTACACCTTC
CDR3: CASSSGQLISNYGYTF

J: TRBJ2-3
D: TRBD2
V: TRBV19
size: NA
DNA: TGTGCCAGTAGACTAGCGGGAGGTGAGACAGATACGCAGTATTTT
CDR3: CASRLAGGETDTQYF

J: TRBJ2-7
D: NA
V: TRBV2
size: NA
DNA: TGTGCCAGCAGTGCACGGGTTGTGCGGCAGTACTTC
CDR3: CASSARVVRQYF

J: TRBJ1-2
D: NA
V: TRBV4-1
size: few
DNA: TGCGCCAGCAGCATCCCGGACGGCTATGGCTACACCTTC
CDR3: CASSIPDGYGYTF

J: TRBJ1-2
D: TRBD1
V: TRBV2
size: many
DNA: TGTGCCAGCAGCATCGACAGGGGATATGGCTACACCTTC
CDR3: CASSIDRGYGYTF

J: TRBJ1-2
D: NA
V: TRBV5-6
size: once
DNA: TGTGCCAGCAGCCATTCATTACAGGGAGACTATGGCTACACCTTC
CDR3: CASSHSLQGDYGYTF

J: TRBJ1-4
D: NA
V: TRBV9
size: NA
DNA: TGTGCCAGCAGCGTACGGCCTATCTCTGCAACTAATGAAAAACTGTTTTTT
CDR3: CASSVRPISATNEKLFF

J: TRBJ2-7
D: TRBD1
V: TRBV18
size: NA
DNA: TGTGCCAGCTCCCCCGACAGGGGGGCCTTCGAGCAGTACTTC
CDR3: CASSPDRGAFEQYF

J: TRBJ2-3
D: TRBD2
V: TRBV6-6
size: once
DNA: TGTGCCAGCAGTTCCTTGGCTAGCGGGATCACAGATACGCAGTATTTT
CDR3: CASSSLASGITDTQYF

J: TRBJ1-4
D: NA
V: TRBV28
size: NA
DNA: TGTGCCAGCAGTTTCACCGAAAAACTGTTTTTT
CDR3: CASSFTEKLFF

J: TRBJ2-5
D: NA
V: TRBV5-1
size: NA
DNA: TGCGCCAGCACCTACCTTGGAGGAGGGGAGACCCAGTACTTC
CDR3: CASTYLGGGETQYF

J: TRBJ1-2
D: TRBD1
V: TRBV23-1
size: NA
DNA: TGCGCCAGCAGTCAACTCCGGGACAGCTCTTGGGGCGATAACTATGGCTACACCTTC
CDR3: CASSQLRDSSWGDNYGYTF

J: TRBJ1-2
D: NA
V: TRBV29-1
size: NA
DNA: TGCAGCGTTGACGACTCTTACTATGGCTACACCTTC
CDR3: CSVDDSYYGYTF

J: TRBJ2-7
D: TRBD1
V: TRBV4-3
size: NA
DNA: TGCGCCAGCAGCCAAGGGGACAGGGTTTCCTACGAGCAGTACTTC
CDR3: CASSQGDRVSYEQYF

J: TRBJ1-5
D: NA
V: TRBV30
size: few
DNA: TGTGCCTGGAGTGGTCACATTGATAGCAATCAGCCCCAGCATTTT
CDR3: CAWSGHIDSNQPQHF

J: TRBJ2-7
D: NA
V: TRBV29-1
size: NA
DNA: TGCAGCGTTGGCAGCTCCTACGAGCAGTACTTC
CDR3: CSVGSSYEQYF

J: TRBJ1-3
D: NA
V: TRBV5-1
size: NA
DNA: TGCGCCAGCAGTTATGATGGAAACACCATATATTTT
CDR3: CASSYDGNTIYF

J: TRBJ1-2
D: NA
V: TRBV2
size: NA
DNA: TGTGCCAGTATCGGAAGGGGCGGCGGCTACACCTTC
CDR3: CASIGRGGGYTF

J: TRBJ1-1
D: TRBD1
V: TRBV6-4
size: NA
DNA: TGTGCCAGCAGCGAGACAGGGTTCCAAACTGAAGCTTTCTTT
CDR3: CASSETGFQTEAFF

J: TRBJ1-4
D: NA
V: TRBV7-3
size: once
DNA: TGTGCCAGCAGCTTAGTCAGGGCAACTAATGAAAAACTGTTTTTT
CDR3: CASSLVRATNEKLFF

J: TRBJ2-2
D: NA
V: TRBV1
size: NA
DNA: TGCACATTGGTGAGCGGGCTGAACACCGGGGAGCTGTTTTTT
CDR3: CTLVSGLNTGELFF